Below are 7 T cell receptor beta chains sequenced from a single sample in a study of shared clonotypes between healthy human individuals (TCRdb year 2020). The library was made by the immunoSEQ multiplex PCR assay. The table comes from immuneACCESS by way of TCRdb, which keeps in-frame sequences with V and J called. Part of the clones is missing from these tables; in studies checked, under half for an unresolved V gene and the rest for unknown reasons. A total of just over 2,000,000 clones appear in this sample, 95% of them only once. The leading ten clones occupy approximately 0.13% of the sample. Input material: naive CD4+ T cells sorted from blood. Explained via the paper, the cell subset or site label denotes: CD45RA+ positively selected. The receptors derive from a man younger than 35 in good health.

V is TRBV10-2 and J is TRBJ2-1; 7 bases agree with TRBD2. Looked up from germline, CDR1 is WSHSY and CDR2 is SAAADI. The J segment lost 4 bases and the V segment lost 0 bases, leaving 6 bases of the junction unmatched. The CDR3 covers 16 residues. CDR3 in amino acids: CASSESGGRVYNEQFF. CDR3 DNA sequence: TGCGCCAGCAGTGAGTCAGGCGGGAGAGTATACAATGAGCAGTTCTTC.

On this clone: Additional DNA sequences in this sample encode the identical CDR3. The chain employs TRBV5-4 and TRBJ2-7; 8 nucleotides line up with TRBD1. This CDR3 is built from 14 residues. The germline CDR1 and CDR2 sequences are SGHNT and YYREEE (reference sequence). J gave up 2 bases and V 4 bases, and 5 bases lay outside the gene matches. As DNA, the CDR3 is TGTGCCAGCAGCCTGGACAGGGCAACCTACGAGCAGTACTTC. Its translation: CASSLDRATYEQYF.

CDR3 sequence: CASSVEGSGRRLGGELFF. The CDR3 bases are TGTGCCAGCAGCGTAGAGGGTAGCGGGAGGCGATTAGGCGGGGAGCTGTTTTTT. The rearrangement uses TRBV9 and TRBJ2-2, with 10 nucleotides matching TRBD2. Per the germline V gene, CDR1 is SGDLS and CDR2 is YYNGEE. CDR3 length: 18 residues. J lost 7 bases, V lost 0 bases, and 12 bases had no gene match.

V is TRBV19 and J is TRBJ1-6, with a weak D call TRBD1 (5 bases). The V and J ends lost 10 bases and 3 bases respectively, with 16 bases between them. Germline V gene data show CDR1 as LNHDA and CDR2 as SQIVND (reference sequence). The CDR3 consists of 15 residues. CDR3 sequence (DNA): TGTGCCACAAGGGACCCGGGGTTCTATAATTCACCCCTCCACTTT. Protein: CATRDPGFYNSPLHF.

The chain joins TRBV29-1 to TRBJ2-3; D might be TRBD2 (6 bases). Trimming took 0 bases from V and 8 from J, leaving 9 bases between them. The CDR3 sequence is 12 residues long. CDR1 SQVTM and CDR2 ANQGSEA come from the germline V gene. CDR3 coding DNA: TGCAGCGTTGAAGAGCTGCGGGGTACGCAGTATTTT. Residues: CSVEELRGTQYF.

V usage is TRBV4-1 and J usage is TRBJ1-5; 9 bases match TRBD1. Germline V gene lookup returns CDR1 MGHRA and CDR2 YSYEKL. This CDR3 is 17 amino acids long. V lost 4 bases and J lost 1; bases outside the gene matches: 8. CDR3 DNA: TGCGCCAGCAGCCGAACCCAACAGGGGGCGAGCAATCAGCCCCAGCATTTT. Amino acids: CASSRTQQGASNQPQHF.

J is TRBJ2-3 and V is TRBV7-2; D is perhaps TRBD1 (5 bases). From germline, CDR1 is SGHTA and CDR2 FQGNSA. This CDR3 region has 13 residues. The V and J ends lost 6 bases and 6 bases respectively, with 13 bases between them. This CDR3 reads CASRPDSLDTQYF. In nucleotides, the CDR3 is TGTGCCAGCAGGCCTGACAGTCTGGATACGCAGTATTTT.